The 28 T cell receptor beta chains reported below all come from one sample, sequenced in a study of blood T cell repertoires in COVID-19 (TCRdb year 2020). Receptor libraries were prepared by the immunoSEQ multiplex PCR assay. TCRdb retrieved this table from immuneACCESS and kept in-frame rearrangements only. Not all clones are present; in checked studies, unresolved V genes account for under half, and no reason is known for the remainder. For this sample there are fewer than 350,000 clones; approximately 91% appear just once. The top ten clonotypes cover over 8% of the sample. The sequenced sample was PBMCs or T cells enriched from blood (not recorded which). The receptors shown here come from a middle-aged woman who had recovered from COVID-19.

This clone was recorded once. The CDR3 region has the DNA TGCGCCAGCAGCCAAGAGGGAGCAGTAAATGAAAAACTGTTTTTT. Amino acid sequence: CASSQEGAVNEKLFF. The chain links TRBV4-3 to TRBJ1-4; D is unclear. The CDR3 contains 15 residues. Germline values: CDR1 LGHNA, CDR2 YSLEER. The germline V and J ends were trimmed by 0 bases and 5 bases, with 10 bases remaining between them.

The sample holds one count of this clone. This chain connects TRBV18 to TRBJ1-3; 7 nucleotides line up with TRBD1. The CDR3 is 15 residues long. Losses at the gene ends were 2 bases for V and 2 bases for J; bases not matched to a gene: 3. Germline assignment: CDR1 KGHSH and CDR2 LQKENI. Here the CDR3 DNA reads TGTGCCAGCTCACCATCCGGGACAGCTGGAAACACCATATATTTT. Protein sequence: CASSPSGTAGNTIYF.

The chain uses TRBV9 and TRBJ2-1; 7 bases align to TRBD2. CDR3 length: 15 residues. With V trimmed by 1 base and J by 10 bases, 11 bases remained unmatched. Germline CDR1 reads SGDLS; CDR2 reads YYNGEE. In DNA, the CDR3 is TGTGCCAGCAGCGTAAGCTTGGGGGAGGGTTACGAGCAGTTCTTC. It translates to CASSVSLGEGYEQFF.

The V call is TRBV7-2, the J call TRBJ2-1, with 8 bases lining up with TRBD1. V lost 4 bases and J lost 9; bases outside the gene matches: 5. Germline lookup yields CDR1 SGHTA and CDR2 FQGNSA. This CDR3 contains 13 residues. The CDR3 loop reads CASSSWTGPEQFF. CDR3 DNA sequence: TGTGCCAGCAGCTCCTGGACAGGGCCTGAGCAGTTCTTC.

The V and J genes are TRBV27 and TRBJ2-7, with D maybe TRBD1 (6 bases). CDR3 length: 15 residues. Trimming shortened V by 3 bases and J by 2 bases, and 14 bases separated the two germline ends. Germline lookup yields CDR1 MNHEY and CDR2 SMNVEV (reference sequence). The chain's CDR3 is CASSFLSQGPYEQYF. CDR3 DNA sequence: TGTGCCAGCAGTTTCTTGTCCCAGGGGCCCTACGAGCAGTACTTC.

The CDR3 protein is CASKSGETGFSGKLFF. The DNA of the CDR3 is TGTGCCAGCAAGTCCGGGGAAACGGGTTTTTCAGGAAAACTGTTTTTT. The chain employs TRBV28 and TRBJ1-4; the D is unclear. CDR1 and CDR2 (germline): MDHEN, SYDVKM. V was shortened by 7 bases and J by 10 bases, with 25 bases between the two germline ends. The CDR3 is 16 residues long.

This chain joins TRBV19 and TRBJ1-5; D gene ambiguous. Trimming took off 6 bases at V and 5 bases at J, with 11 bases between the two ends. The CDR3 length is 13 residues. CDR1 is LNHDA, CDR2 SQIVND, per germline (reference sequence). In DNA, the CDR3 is TGTGCCAGTAGCCCCATGAGGGATCAGCCCCAGCATTTT. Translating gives CASSPMRDQPQHF.

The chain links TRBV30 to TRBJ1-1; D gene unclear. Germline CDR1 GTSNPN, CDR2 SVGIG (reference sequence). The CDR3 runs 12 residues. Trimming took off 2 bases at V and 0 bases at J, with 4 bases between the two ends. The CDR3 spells CAWSSMNTEAFF. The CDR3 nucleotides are TGTGCCTGGAGTAGCATGAACACTGAAGCTTTCTTT.

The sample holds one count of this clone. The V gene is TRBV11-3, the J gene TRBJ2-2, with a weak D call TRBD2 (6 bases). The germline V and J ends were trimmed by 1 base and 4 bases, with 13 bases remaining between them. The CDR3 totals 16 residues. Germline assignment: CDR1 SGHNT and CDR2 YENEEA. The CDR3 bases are TGTGCCAGCAGCTTAGGGGGAGGAGGCTTCACCGGGGAGCTGTTTTTT. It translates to CASSLGGGGFTGELFF.

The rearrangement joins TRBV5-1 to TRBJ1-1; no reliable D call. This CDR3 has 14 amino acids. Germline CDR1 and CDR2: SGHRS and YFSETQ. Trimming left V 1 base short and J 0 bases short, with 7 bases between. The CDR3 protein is CASSLNSLNTEAFF. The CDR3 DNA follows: TGCGCCAGCAGCTTGAACAGCTTGAACACTGAAGCTTTCTTT.

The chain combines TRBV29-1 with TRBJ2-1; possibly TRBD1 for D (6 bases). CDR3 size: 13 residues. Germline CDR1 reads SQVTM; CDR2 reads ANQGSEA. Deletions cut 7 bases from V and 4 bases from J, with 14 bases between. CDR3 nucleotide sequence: TGCAGCGCCCCCACAGGGTATTACAATGAGCAGTTCTTC. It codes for CSAPTGYYNEQFF.

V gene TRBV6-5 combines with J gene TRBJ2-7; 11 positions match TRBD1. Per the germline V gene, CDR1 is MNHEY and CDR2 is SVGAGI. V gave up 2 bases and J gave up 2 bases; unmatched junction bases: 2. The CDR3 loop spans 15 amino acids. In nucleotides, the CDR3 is TGTGCCAGCAGTTACCGGGACAGGGGGACCTACGAGCAGTACTTC. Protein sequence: CASSYRDRGTYEQYF.

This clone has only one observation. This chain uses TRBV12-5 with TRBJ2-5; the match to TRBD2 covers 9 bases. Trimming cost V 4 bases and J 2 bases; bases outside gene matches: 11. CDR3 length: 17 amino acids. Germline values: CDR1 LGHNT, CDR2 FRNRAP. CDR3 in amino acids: CASGSQRGAAVQETQYF. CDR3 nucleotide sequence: TGTGCTAGTGGTTCCCAGCGGGGGGCCGCTGTACAAGAGACCCAGTACTTC. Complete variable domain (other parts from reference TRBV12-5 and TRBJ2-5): DARVTQTPRHKVTEMGQEVTMRCQPILGHNTVFWYRQTMMQGLELLAYFRNRAPLDDSGMPKDRFSAEMPDATLATLKIQPSEPRDSAVYFCASGSQRGAAVQETQYFGPGTRLLVL.

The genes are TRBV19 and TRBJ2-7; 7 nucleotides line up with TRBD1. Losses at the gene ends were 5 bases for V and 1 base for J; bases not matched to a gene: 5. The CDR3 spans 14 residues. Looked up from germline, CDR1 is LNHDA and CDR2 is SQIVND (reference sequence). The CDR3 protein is CASSHGQVSYEQYF. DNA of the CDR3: TGTGCCAGTAGTCACGGACAGGTTTCCTACGAGCAGTACTTC.

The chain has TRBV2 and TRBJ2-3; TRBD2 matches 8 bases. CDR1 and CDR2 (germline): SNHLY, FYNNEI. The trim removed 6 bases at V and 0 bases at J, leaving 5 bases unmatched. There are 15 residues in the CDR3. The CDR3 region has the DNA TGTGCCAGCAGCATTAGCGGGGCTAGCACAGATACGCAGTATTTT. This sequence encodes CASSISGASTDTQYF.

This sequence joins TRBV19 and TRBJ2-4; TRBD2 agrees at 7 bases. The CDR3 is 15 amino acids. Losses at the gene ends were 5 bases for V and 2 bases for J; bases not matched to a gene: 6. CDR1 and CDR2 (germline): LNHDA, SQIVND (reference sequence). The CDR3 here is CASSYTGGTKNIQYF. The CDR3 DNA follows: TGTGCCAGTAGTTATACGGGAGGCACCAAAAACATTCAGTACTTC.

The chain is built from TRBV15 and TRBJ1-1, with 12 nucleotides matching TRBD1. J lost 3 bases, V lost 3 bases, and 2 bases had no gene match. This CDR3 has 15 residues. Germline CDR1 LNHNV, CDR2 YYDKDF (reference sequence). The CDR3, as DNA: TGTGCCACCAGCAGGGGGACAGGGGGCTACACTGAAGCTTTCTTT. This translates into CATSRGTGGYTEAFF. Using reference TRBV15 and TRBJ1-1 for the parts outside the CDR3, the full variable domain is DAMVIQNPRYQVTQFGKPVTLSCSQTLNHNVMYWYQQKSSQAPKLLFHYYDKDFNNEADTPDNFQSRRPNTSFCFLDIRSPGLGDTAMYLCATSRGTGGYTEAFFGQGTRLTVV.

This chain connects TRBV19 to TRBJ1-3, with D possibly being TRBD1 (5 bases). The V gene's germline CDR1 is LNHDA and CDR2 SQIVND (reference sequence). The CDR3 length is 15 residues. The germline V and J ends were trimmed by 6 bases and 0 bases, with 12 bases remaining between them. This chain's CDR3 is CASSTLRDSGNTIYF. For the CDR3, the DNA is TGTGCCAGTAGCACTCTCAGGGACTCTGGAAACACCATATATTTT.

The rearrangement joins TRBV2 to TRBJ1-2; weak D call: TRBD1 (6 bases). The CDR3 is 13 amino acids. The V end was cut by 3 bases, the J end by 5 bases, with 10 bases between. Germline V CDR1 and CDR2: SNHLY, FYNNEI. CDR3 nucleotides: TGTGCCAGCAGTGAGGACAGTTTATATGGCTACACCTTC. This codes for CASSEDSLYGYTF.

The CDR3 DNA is TGTGCCACCAGCAGAGATCCTACCAGGGGTTCACCCCTCCACTTT. Translation: CATSRDPTRGSPLHF. The rearrangement uses TRBV15 and TRBJ1-6, with TRBD1 as a possible D gene (6 bases). The CDR3 contains 15 residues. Germline values: CDR1 LNHNV, CDR2 YYDKDF (reference sequence). Trimming pared 0 bases from V and 9 bases from J, leaving 12 bases between. Combining the CDR3 with reference TRBV15 and TRBJ1-6 gives the whole variable domain DAMVIQNPRYQVTQFGKPVTLSCSQTLNHNVMYWYQQKSSQAPKLLFHYYDKDFNNEADTPDNFQSRRPNTSFCFLDIRSPGLGDTAMYLCATSRDPTRGSPLHFGNGTRLTVT.

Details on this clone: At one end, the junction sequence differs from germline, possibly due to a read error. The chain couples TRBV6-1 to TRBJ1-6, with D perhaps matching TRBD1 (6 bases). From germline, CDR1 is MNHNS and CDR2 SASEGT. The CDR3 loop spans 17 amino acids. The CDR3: CASSQAHGTSDNSPLHF. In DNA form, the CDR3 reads TGTGCCAGCAGTCAAGCTCACGGGACATCCGATAATTCACCCCTCCACTTT.

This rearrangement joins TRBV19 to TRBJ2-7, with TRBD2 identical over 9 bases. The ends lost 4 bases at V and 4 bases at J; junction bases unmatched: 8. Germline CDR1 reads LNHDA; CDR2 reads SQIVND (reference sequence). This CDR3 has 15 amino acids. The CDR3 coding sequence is TGTGCCAGTAGTACCGCGGGGGGGCTGGGGTACGAGCAGTACTTC. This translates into CASSTAGGLGYEQYF. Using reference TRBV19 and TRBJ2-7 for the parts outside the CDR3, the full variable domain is DGGITQSPKYLFRKEGQNVTLSCEQNLNHDAMYWYRQDPGQGLRLIYYSQIVNDFQKGDIAEGYSVSREKKESFPLTVTSAQKNPTAFYLCASSTAGGLGYEQYFGPGTRLTVT.

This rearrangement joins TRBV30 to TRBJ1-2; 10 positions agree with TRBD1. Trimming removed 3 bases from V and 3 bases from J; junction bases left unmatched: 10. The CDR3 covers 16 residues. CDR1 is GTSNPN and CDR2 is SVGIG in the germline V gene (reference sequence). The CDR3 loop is CAWRGGDRGVDYGYTF. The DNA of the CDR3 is TGTGCCTGGAGGGGTGGGGACAGGGGTGTCGACTATGGCTACACCTTC.

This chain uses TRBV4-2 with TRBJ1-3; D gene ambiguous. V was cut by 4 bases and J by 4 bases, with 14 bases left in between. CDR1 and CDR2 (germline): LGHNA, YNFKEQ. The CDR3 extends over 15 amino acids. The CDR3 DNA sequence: TGTGCCAGCAGCCTCGATTCTTCTCTAGGAAACACCATATATTTT. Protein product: CASSLDSSLGNTIYF.

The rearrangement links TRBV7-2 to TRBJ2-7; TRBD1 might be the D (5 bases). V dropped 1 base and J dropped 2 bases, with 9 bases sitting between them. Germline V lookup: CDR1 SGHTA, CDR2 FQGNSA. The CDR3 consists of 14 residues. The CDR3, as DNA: TGTGCCAGCAGCTTAGTCTCAGGGACCTACGAGCAGTACTTC. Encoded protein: CASSLVSGTYEQYF.

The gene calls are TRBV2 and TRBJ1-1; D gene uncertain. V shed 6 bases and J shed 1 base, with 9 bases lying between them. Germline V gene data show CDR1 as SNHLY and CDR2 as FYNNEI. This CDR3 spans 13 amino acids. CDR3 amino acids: CASRPGENTEAFF. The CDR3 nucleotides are TGTGCCAGCAGGCCGGGTGAGAACACTGAAGCTTTCTTT.

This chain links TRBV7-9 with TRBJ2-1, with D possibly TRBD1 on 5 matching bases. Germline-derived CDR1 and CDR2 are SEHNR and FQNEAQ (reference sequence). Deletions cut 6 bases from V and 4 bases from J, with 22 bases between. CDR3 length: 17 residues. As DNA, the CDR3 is TGTGCCAGCAGTCCAGGGCGCCCAGGGTTTCGATACAATGAGCAGTTCTTC. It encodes CASSPGRPGFRYNEQFF. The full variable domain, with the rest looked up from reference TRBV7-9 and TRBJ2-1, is DTGVSQNPRHKITKRGQNVTFRCDPISEHNRLYWYRQTLGQGPEFLTYFQNEAQLEKSRLLSDRFSAERPKGSFSTLEIQRTEQGDSAMYLCASSPGRPGFRYNEQFFGPGTRLTVL.

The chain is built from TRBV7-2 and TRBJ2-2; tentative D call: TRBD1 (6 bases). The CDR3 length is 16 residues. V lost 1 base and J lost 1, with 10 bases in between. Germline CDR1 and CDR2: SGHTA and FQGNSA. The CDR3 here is CASSLEYRENTGELFF. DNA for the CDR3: TGTGCCAGCAGCTTAGAATACAGGGAGAACACCGGGGAGCTGTTTTTT.